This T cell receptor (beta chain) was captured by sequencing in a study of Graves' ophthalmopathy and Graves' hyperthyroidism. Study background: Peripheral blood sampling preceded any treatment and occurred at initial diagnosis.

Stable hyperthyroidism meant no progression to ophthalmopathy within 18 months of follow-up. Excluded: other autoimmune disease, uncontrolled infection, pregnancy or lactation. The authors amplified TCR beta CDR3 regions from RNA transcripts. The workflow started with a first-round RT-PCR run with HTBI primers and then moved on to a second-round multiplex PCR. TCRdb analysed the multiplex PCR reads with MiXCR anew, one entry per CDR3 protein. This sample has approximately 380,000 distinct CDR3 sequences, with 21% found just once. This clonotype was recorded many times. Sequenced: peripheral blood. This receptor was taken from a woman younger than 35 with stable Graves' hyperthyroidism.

The CDR3 DNA reads as TGTGCCAGCAGCCCGTACCCCGGGGGGAACATTCAGTACTTC. It encodes CASSPYPGGNIQYF. The J gene is TRBJ2-4, the V gene TRBV7-2; TRBD2 matches at 7 bases. The CDR3 runs 14 residues. V trimming: 5 bases; J trimming: 7 bases; junction bases outside the gene matches: 8. Germline V gene data show CDR1 as SGHTA and CDR2 as FQGNSA.